The clone carrying this TCR beta chain was picked up a small number of times. Peripheral blood, together with lesional scalp punch biopsies, was collected from alopecia areata patients. The data belong to a study of CD8+ T cells in alopecia areata. Study context: Those patients who were treated received oral tofacitinib, which was given at 5 to 10 mg twice daily for moderate-to-severe alopecia areata.

The germline gives CDR1 SQVTM, CDR2 ANQGSEA. The V and J ends lost 4 bases and 2 bases respectively, with 14 bases between them. This CDR3 comprises 14 residues. cDNA serving as the sequencing template came from extracted, reverse transcribed RNA. Sequencing was performed with immunoSEQ multiplex PCR; in TCRdb, only in-frame clones are kept and a portion is missing. The sample shows about 91,000 clones, around 44% of them seen only once. The chain joins TRBV29-1 to TRBJ1-2; D may be TRBD1 (6 bases). This TCR was sampled from a human donor with alopecia areata. The sample taken for sequencing was CD4+ T cells sorted from blood. The CDR3 DNA is TGCAGCGTTGGGCTGACAGGCGGGAACTATGGCTACACCTTC. It translates to CSVGLTGGNYGYTF.